This T cell receptor beta chain was identified in a study of glioma-infiltrating T cells after dendritic cell vaccination. After removal of 5 bases from V and 6 bases from J, the junction contained 3 bases not matched to a gene. This CDR3 spans 13 amino acids. Germline-derived CDR1 and CDR2 are SGHTA and FQGNSA. Described time point: after dendritic cell vaccination, including at tumor progression/relapse. Primers: 60 V beta forward and 13 J beta reverse. Clones were sequenced by immunoSEQ multiplex PCR, and TCRdb holds only the in-frame ones, with some missing. Among 90,000 to 95,000 clones listed, roughly 77% were seen once.

The specimen was blood, collected after dendritic cell vaccination. The TCR originated in a human donor with glioblastoma. V and J are TRBV7-2 and TRBJ1-5, with TRBD1 matching 8 bases. The CDR3: CASSLDRGQPQHF. In DNA form, the CDR3 reads TGTGCCAGCAGCCTCGACAGGGGTCAGCCCCAGCATTTT.